These 18 T cell receptor beta chains share one sample of origin, sequenced in a study of technical replicates of blood from several donors. Sequencing used immunoSEQ multiplex PCR; TCRdb keeps in-frame clones, though not all of them. The table records tens of thousands of clones, 94% of them present only once. Specimen: T cells isolated from PBMCs. Source of these receptors: a human donor in good health.

The chain employs TRBV5-1 and TRBJ1-2; D gene unclear. The CDR3 length is 13 residues. V dropped 0 bases and J dropped 7 bases, with 10 bases sitting between them. Germline V lookup: CDR1 SGHRS, CDR2 YFSETQ. The DNA for the CDR3 is TGCGCCAGCAGCTTGGCGGGAGTAGGTGGCTACACCTTC. This encodes CASSLAGVGGYTF.

Details on this clone: One end of the junction varies from germline; a read error may be responsible. The gene calls are TRBV7-7 and TRBJ2-2, with TRBD2 matching 10 bases. The CDR3 loop spans 14 amino acids. Germline loops: CDR1 SSHAT, CDR2 FNYEAQ (reference sequence). The CDR3 region has the DNA TGTGCTAGCAGCCCACTAGCGGGACCCGGGGAGCTGTTTTTT. Amino acid sequence: CASSPLAGPGELFF.

This chain connects TRBV27 to TRBJ2-7, with D perhaps matching TRBD1 (5 bases). Per the germline V gene, CDR1 is MNHEY and CDR2 is SMNVEV (reference sequence). The CDR3 extends over 12 amino acids. The ends were cut back, 3 bases at V and 6 bases at J, with 9 bases in the middle. The CDR3 loop reads CASSFTGSEQYF. DNA of the CDR3: TGTGCCAGCAGTTTTACAGGTAGCGAGCAGTACTTC.

The chain links TRBV27 to TRBJ1-5; D possibly corresponds to TRBD1 (6 bases). Deletions cut 2 bases from V and 5 bases from J, with 10 bases between. Germline values: CDR1 MNHEY, CDR2 SMNVEV (reference sequence). The CDR3 extends over 14 amino acids. The DNA of the CDR3 is TGTGCCAGCAGTTTAACAGGGAGGGATCAGCCCCAGCATTTT. It codes for CASSLTGRDQPQHF.

The chain couples TRBV5-4 to TRBJ1-1, with a tentative D call TRBD1 (5 bases). Germline-derived CDR1 and CDR2 are SGHNT and YYREEE (reference sequence). V lost 4 bases to trimming and J lost 5 bases, with 15 bases between them. This CDR3 spans 14 amino acids. The DNA of the CDR3 is TGTGCCAGCAGCCGGGGGGGGGTCGGGACTGAAGCTTTCTTT. It codes for CASSRGGVGTEAFF. Drawing the rest from reference TRBV5-4 and TRBJ1-1, the complete variable domain is ETGVTQSPTHLIKTRGQQVTLRCSSQSGHNTVSWYQQALGQGPQFIFQYYREEENGRGNFPPRFSGLQFPNYSSELNVNALELDDSALYLCASSRGGVGTEAFFGQGTRLTVV.

The J gene is TRBJ2-1, the V gene TRBV7-2; 10 positions match TRBD2. Germline CDR1 and CDR2: SGHTA and FQGNSA. The CDR3 covers 19 residues. With 5 bases clipped from V and 1 base from J, the junction kept 14 bases outside the gene matches. The DNA of the CDR3 is TGTGCCAGCAGCCCAAGGACTAGCGGCCGTGAGGAGTCCTACAATGAGCAGTTCTTC. Protein sequence: CASSPRTSGREESYNEQFF.

The chain is built from TRBV5-8 and TRBJ1-1; D is possibly TRBD1 (5 bases). The germline V gene has CDR1 SGHTS and CDR2 YDEGEE. The CDR3 is made up of 15 amino acids. Trimming took off 3 bases at V and 5 bases at J, with 17 bases between the two ends. CDR3 in DNA: TGTGCCAGCAGCTCCGGAACGGGGGAGGGGACTGAAGCTTTCTTT. Translated, it gives CASSSGTGEGTEAFF. The complete variable domain, with remaining parts taken from reference TRBV5-8 and TRBJ1-1, reads EAGVTQSPTHLIKTRGQQATLRCSPISGHTSVYWYQQALGLGLQFLLWYDEGEERNRGNFPPRFSGRQFPNYSSELNVNALELEDSALYLCASSSGTGEGTEAFFGQGTRLTVV.

This clone occurred a few times. The chain is built from TRBV19 and TRBJ1-5, with a tentative D call TRBD1 (6 bases). The CDR3 is 15 residues long. The V gene lost 4 bases and the J gene lost 4 bases, with 14 bases spanning the gap. Germline values: CDR1 LNHDA, CDR2 SQIVND (reference sequence). Written as DNA, the CDR3 is TGTGCCAGTAGTAAACTCTTACAGGGAAATCAGCCCCAGCATTTT. Translated: CASSKLLQGNQPQHF.

The chain recombines TRBV4-2 with TRBJ2-3; D is unclear. This CDR3 is 16 amino acids long. Germline CDR1 is LGHNA and CDR2 is YNFKEQ. V dropped 4 bases and J dropped 2 bases, with 16 bases sitting between them. CDR3 nucleotides: TGTGCCAGCAGCCCCGAAGCCCTCGGTCTCACAGATACGCAGTATTTT. The encoded protein is CASSPEALGLTDTQYF.

The DNA for the CDR3 is TGTGCCAGCAATCTCGGGGGGGTGGGGACTGAAGCTTTCTTT. Its translation: CASNLGGVGTEAFF. The gene calls are TRBV28 and TRBJ1-1, with D perhaps TRBD1 (5 bases). The CDR3 covers 14 residues. Trimming took off 7 bases at V and 5 bases at J, with 17 bases between the two ends. Germline-derived CDR1 and CDR2 are MDHEN and SYDVKM.

The chain carries TRBV6-5 and TRBJ2-7, with 9 bases that match TRBD1. V was pared by 0 bases and J by 2 bases, with 5 bases of the junction left unmatched. Germline CDR1 and CDR2: MNHEY and SVGAGI. This CDR3 is built from 16 residues. The CDR3 region is CASSYSGGTGPYEQYF. For the CDR3, the DNA is TGTGCCAGCAGTTACTCAGGCGGGACAGGGCCCTACGAGCAGTACTTC.

As DNA, the CDR3 is TGTGCCAGCAGCTTCCGACTAGCGGGAGAGACCCAGTACTTC. It specifies CASSFRLAGETQYF. The chain carries TRBV11-2 and TRBJ2-5; TRBD2 agrees at 10 bases. The germline CDR1 and CDR2 sequences are SGHAT and FQNNGV. V dropped 3 bases and J dropped 4; count of bases not matched to a gene: 2. The CDR3 consists of 14 residues.

The rearrangement links TRBV7-8 to TRBJ2-3, with TRBD2 as a possible D gene (5 bases). V was pared by 2 bases and J by 4 bases, with 7 bases between. The germline V gene encodes CDR1 SGHVS and CDR2 FQNEAQ. This CDR3 is 13 amino acids long. For the CDR3, the DNA is TGTGCCAGCAGCTTATGGGGAGCAGATACGCAGTATTTT. This codes for CASSLWGADTQYF. The full variable domain, completed using reference TRBV7-8 and TRBJ2-3, is GAGVSQSPRYKVAKRGQDVALRCDPISGHVSLFWYQQALGQGPEFLTYFQNEAQLDKSGLPSDRFFAERPEGSVSTLKIQRTQQEDSAVYLCASSLWGADTQYFGPGTRLTVL.

The chain uses TRBV2 and TRBJ2-7; 8 positions match TRBD1. The CDR3 has 12 amino acids. J lost 3 bases, V lost 10 bases, and 5 bases had no gene match. Looked up from germline, CDR1 is SNHLY and CDR2 is FYNNEI. The CDR3, as DNA: TGTGCCACTAGAGACAGGGGCTACGAGCAGTACTTC. Translated: CATRDRGYEQYF.

Comments on this clone: Other DNA sequences within the sample encode an identical CDR3. This chain uses TRBV9 with TRBJ2-1, with 8 bases that match TRBD2. The CDR3 is 16 residues long. V dropped 2 bases and J dropped 0; count of bases not matched to a gene: 4. CDR1 is SGDLS, CDR2 YYNGEE, per germline. The DNA of the CDR3 is TGTGCCAGCAGCGTCCCGGGAGGGAGCTCCTACAATGAGCAGTTCTTC. It is translated as CASSVPGGSSYNEQFF.

The chain recombines TRBV5-1 with TRBJ2-6, with 7 bases lining up with TRBD1. The germline CDR1 and CDR2 sequences are SGHRS and YFSETQ. The V gene end was trimmed by 4 bases and the J gene end by 4 bases; junction bases not matched to a gene: 8. The CDR3 is 16 residues long. CDR3 coding DNA: TGCGCCAGCAGCATACTACAGGGGCAAGGGGCCAACGTCCTGACTTTC. This sequence encodes CASSILQGQGANVLTF.

The chain combines TRBV10-1 with TRBJ1-1; TRBD1 matches 8 bases. In germline, CDR1 is WNHNN, CDR2 SYGVQD (reference sequence). The junction had 11 bases not matched to a gene; V was cut back by 8 bases and J by 3 bases. The CDR3 is made up of 15 amino acids. The CDR3 region is CASSRQGRKDTEAFF. CDR3 in DNA: TGCGCCAGCTCCCGACAGGGGAGAAAGGACACTGAAGCTTTCTTT.

CDR3 sequence reads: CASSHDRDPGELFF. The CDR3 DNA is TGCGCCAGCAGCCATGACAGGGACCCCGGGGAGCTGTTTTTT. The gene calls are TRBV4-1 and TRBJ2-2; 7 bases fit TRBD1. This CDR3 contains 14 residues. Unmatched junction bases numbered 4, after V lost 3 bases and J lost 6 bases. In germline, CDR1 is MGHRA, CDR2 YSYEKL.